The entry below describes one T cell receptor beta chain. The antigen remains undetermined. The sample belongs to a study of cytomegalovirus exposure and HLA in healthy donors. Study-wide results and limits: Highly shared sequence variants in one cluster were likely a sequencing artifact. Earlier analysis looked at TCR beta V segments, and most were productive about 90% or about 30% of the time.

V dropped 2 bases and J dropped 2 bases, with 11 bases sitting between them. Looked up from germline, CDR1 is SGHRS and CDR2 is YFSETQ. This CDR3 comprises 15 residues. 60 Vbeta and 13 Jbeta primers were used in PCR. TCRdb keeps only in-frame clones here, not all; method: immunoSEQ multiplex PCR. The table lists 160,000 or so clones, approximately 88% of them singletons. The TCR comes from a woman younger than 30 in good health and CMV-seronegative. Sequenced: PBMCs. V is TRBV5-1 and J is TRBJ2-1; D possibly corresponds to TRBD1 (5 bases). DNA for the CDR3: TGCGCCAGCAGCTTTGAACAGGCAGCCTACAATGAGCAGTTCTTC. The encoded protein is CASSFEQAAYNEQFF.